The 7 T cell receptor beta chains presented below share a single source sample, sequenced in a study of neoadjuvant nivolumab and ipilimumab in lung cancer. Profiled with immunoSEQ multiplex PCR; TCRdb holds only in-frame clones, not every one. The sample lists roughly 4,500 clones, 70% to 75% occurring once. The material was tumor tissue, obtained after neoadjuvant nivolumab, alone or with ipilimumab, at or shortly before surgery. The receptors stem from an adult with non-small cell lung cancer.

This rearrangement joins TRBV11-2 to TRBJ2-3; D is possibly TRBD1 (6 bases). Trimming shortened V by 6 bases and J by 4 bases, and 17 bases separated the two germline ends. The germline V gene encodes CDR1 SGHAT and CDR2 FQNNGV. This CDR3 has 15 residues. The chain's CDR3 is CASSLLGRGADTQYF. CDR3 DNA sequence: TGTGCCAGCAGTCTCCTGGGCAGGGGCGCAGATACGCAGTATTTT.

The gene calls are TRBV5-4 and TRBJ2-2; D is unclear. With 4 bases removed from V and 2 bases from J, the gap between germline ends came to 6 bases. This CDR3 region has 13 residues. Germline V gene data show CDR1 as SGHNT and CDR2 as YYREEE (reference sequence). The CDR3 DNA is TGTGCCAGCAGCCTAGGCAACACCGGGGAGCTGTTTTTT. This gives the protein CASSLGNTGELFF.

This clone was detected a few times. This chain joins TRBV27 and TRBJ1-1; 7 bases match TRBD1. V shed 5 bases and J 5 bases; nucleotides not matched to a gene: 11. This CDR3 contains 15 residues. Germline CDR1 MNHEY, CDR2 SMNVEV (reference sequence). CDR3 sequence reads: CASSPHRGPPTEAFF. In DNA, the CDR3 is TGTGCCAGCAGTCCCCACAGGGGACCCCCTACTGAAGCTTTCTTT.

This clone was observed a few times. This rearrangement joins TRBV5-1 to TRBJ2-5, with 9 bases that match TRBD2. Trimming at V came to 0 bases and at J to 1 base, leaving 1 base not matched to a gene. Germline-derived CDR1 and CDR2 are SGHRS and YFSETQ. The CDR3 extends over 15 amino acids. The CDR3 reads CASSLASGVQETQYF. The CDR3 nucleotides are TGCGCCAGCAGCTTGGCTAGCGGGGTCCAAGAGACCCAGTACTTC.

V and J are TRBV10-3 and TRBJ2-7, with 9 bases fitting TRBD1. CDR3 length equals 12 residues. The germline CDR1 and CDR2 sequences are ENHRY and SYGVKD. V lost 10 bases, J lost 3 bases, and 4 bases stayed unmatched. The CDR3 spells CATGTGNYEQYV. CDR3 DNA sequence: TGTGCCACCGGGACAGGGAACTACGAGCAGTACGTC.

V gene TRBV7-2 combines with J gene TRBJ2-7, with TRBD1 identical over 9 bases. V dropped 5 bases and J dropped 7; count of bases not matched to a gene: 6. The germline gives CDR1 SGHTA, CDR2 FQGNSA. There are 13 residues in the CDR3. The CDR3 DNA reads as TGTGCCAGCAGCCCCGGGACAGGGTCGGAGCAGTACGTC. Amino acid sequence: CASSPGTGSEQYV.

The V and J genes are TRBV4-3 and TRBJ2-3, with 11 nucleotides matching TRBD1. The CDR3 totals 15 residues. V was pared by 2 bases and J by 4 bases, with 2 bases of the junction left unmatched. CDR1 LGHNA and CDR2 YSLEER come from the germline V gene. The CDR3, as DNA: TGCGCCAGCAGCCAACGGACAGGGGGCGCAGATACGCAGTATTTT. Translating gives CASSQRTGGADTQYF.